The next 2 T cell receptor beta chains were all read from a single sample in a study of blood T cell repertoires in COVID-19. Some clones are missing from TCRdb's copy, which holds only in-frame ones; the method was immunoSEQ multiplex PCR. Of roughly 250,000 clones in the sample, 87% were seen once. Source material: PBMCs or T cells enriched from blood (not recorded which). The receptors here all came from a woman aged 25 to 39 with acute COVID-19.

The rearrangement links TRBV7-3 to TRBJ2-3, with 8 bases lining up with TRBD2. The germline CDR1 and CDR2 sequences are SGHTA and FQGTGA. V lost 2 bases and J lost 6; bases outside the gene matches: 1. This CDR3 comprises 13 residues. As DNA, the CDR3 is TGTGCCAGCAGCTTAGCTAGCGGGGATACGCAGTATTTT. As protein: CASSLASGDTQYF.

V is TRBV27 and J is TRBJ2-1, with 10 bases identical to TRBD1. There are 15 residues in the CDR3. V was clipped by 6 bases and J by 9 bases; unmatched bases: 11. Germline assignment: CDR1 MNHEY and CDR2 SMNVEV (reference sequence). The CDR3: CASRPGGQGMGEQFF. In DNA, the CDR3 is TGTGCCAGCAGGCCAGGGGGACAGGGGATGGGTGAGCAGTTCTTC.